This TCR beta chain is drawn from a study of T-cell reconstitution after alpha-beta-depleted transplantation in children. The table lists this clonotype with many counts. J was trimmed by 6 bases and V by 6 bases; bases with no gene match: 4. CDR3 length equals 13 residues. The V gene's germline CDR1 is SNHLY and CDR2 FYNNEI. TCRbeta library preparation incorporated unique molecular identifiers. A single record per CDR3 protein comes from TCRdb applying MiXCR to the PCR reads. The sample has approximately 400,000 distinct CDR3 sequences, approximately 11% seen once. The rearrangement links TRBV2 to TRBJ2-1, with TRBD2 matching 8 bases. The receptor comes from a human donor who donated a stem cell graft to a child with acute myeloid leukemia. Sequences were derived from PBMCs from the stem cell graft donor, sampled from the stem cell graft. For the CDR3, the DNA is TGTGCCAGCAGCCCGGGACTAGGCAATGAGCAGTTCTTC. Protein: CASSPGLGNEQFF.